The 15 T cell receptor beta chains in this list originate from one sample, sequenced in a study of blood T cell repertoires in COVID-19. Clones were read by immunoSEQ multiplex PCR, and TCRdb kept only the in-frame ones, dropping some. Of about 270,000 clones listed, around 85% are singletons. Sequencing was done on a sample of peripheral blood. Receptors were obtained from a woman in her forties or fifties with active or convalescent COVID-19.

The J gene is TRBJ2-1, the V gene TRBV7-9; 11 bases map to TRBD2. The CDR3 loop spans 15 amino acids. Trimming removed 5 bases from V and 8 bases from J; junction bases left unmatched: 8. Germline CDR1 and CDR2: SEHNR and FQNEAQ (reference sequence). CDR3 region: CASSDLAGGFDEQFF. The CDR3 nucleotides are TGTGCCAGCAGCGACCTAGCGGGAGGTTTCGATGAGCAGTTCTTC.

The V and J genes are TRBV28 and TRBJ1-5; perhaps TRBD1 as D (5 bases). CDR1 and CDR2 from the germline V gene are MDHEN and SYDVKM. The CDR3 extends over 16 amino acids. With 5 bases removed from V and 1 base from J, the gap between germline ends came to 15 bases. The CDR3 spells CASSLGGGRSNQPQHF. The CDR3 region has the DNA TGTGCCAGCAGTCTCGGGGGGGGAAGGAGCAATCAGCCCCAGCATTTT.

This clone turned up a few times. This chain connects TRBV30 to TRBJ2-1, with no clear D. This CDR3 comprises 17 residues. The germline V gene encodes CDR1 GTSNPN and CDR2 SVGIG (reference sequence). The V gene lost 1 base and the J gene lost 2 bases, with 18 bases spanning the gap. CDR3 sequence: CAWSGLGNLKTYNEQFF. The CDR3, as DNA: TGTGCCTGGAGTGGGCTAGGAAACCTTAAAACCTACAATGAGCAGTTCTTC.

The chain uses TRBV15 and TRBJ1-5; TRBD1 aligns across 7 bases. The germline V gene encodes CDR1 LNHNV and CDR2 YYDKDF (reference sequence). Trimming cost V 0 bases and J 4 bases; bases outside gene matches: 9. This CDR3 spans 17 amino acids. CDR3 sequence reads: CATSRDYPGTANQPQHF. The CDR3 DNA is TGTGCCACCAGCAGAGACTACCCCGGGACAGCTAATCAGCCCCAGCATTTT.

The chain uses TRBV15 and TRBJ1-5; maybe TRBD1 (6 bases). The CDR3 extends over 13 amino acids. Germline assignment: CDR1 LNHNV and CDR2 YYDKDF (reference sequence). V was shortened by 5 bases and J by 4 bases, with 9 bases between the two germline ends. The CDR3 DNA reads TGTGCCACCAGCCTACAGGGAAATCAGCCCCAGCATTTT. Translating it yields CATSLQGNQPQHF. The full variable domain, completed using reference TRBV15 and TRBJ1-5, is DAMVIQNPRYQVTQFGKPVTLSCSQTLNHNVMYWYQQKSSQAPKLLFHYYDKDFNNEADTPDNFQSRRPNTSFCFLDIRSPGLGDTAMYLCATSLQGNQPQHFGDGTRLSIL.

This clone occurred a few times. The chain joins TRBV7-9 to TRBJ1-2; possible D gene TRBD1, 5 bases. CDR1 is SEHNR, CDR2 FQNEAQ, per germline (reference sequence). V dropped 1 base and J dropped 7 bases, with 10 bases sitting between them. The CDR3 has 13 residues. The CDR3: CASSLEGAGGYTF. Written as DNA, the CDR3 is TGTGCCAGCAGCTTAGAAGGGGCAGGTGGCTACACCTTC. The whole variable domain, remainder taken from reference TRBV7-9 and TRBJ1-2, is DTGVSQNPRHKITKRGQNVTFRCDPISEHNRLYWYRQTLGQGPEFLTYFQNEAQLEKSRLLSDRFSAERPKGSFSTLEIQRTEQGDSAMYLCASSLEGAGGYTFGSGTRLTVV.

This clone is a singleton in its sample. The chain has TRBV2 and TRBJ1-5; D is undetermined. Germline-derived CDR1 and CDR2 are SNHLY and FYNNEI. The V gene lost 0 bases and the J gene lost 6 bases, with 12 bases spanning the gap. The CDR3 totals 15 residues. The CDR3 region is CASSEAGRVGQPQHF. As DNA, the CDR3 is TGTGCCAGCAGTGAAGCAGGGAGGGTGGGTCAGCCCCAGCATTTT. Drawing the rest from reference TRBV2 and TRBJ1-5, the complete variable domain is EPEVTQTPSHQVTQMGQEVILRCVPISNHLYFYWYRQILGQKVEFLVSFYNNEISEKSEIFDDQFSVERPDGSNFTLKIRSTKLEDSAMYFCASSEAGRVGQPQHFGDGTRLSIL.

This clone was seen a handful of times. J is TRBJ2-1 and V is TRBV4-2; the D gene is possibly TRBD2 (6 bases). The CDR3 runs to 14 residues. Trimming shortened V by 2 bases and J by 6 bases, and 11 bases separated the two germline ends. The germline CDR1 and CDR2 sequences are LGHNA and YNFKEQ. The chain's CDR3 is CASSQTSKANEQFF. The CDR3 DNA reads TGTGCCAGCAGCCAAACTAGCAAGGCCAATGAGCAGTTCTTC.

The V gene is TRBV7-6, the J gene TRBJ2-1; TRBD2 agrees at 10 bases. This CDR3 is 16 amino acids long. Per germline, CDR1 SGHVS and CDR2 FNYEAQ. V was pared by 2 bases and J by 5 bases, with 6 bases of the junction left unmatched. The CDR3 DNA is TGTGCCAGCAGCTTAAGGGCTAGCGGGAGCCACAATGAGCAGTTCTTC. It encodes CASSLRASGSHNEQFF.

CDR3 region: CASSSQGAHGRQYF. The CDR3 DNA sequence: TGTGCCAGCAGCTCCCAGGGGGCCCACGGTCGGCAGTACTTC. The V call is TRBV9, the J call TRBJ2-7; 8 nucleotides line up with TRBD1. Germline V gene data show CDR1 as SGDLS and CDR2 as YYNGEE. V gave up 4 bases and J gave up 9 bases; unmatched junction bases: 12. This CDR3 comprises 14 residues.

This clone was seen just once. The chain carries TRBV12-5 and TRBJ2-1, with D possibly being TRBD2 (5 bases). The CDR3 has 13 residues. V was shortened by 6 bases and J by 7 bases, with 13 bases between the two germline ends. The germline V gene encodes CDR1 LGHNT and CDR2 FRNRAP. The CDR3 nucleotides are TGTGCTAGTGGCCGGACTGCCCGAAATGAGCAGTTCTTC. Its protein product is CASGRTARNEQFF.

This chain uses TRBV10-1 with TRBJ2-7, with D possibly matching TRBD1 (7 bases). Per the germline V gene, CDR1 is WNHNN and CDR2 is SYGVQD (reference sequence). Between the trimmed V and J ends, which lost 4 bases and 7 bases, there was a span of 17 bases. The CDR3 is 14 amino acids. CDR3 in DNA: TGCGCCAGCAGTGGGCGGGACAGTACGTTGGAGCAGTACTTC. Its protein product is CASSGRDSTLEQYF.

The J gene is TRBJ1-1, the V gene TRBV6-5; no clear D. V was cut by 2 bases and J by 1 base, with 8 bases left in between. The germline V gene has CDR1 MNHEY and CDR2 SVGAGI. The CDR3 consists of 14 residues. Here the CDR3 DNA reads TGTGCCAGCAGTTACCTTCCCCCGAACACTGAAGCTTTCTTT. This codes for CASSYLPPNTEAFF.

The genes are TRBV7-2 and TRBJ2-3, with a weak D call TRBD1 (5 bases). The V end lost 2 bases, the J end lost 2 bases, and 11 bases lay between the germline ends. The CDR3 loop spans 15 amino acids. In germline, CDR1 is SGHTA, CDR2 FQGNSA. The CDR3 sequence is CASSLRWGYTDTQYF. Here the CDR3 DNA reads TGTGCCAGCAGCTTAAGGTGGGGCTACACAGATACGCAGTATTTT.

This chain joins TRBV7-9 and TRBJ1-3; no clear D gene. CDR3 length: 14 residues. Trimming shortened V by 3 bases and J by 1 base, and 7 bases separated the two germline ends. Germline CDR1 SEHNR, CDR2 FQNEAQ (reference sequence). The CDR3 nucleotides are TGTGCCAGCAGCTTTGGTGCGTCTGGAAACACCATATATTTT. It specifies CASSFGASGNTIYF. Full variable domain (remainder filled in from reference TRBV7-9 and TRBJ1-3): DTGVSQNPRHKITKRGQNVTFRCDPISEHNRLYWYRQTLGQGPEFLTYFQNEAQLEKSRLLSDRFSAERPKGSFSTLEIQRTEQGDSAMYLCASSFGASGNTIYFGEGSWLTVV.